This T cell receptor (beta chain) was found in a study of T-cell reconstitution after alpha-beta-depleted transplantation in children. The CDR3 consists of 16 residues. V shed 9 bases and J 3 bases; nucleotides not matched to a gene: 11. Preparing the TCRbeta library involved the use of unique molecular identifiers. TCRdb recomputed calls from the PCR reads with MiXCR, one row per CDR3 protein. The repertoire includes some 390,000 distinct CDR3 sequences, roughly 20% of them detected once, and less than 4.5% sits in the top ten. This material consisted of PBMCs from the stem cell graft donor, taken from the stem cell graft. The receptor was derived from a human donor who donated a stem cell graft to a child with acute myeloid leukemia. This rearrangement joins TRBV12-3 or TRBV12-4 to TRBJ2-2; 9 bases line up with TRBD2. CDR3: CASRGSTSGYTGELFF. The CDR3 region has the DNA TGTGCCAGTAGAGGATCGACTAGCGGATACACCGGGGAGCTGTTTTTT.